This T cell receptor beta chain was observed in a study of blood T cell repertoires in COVID-19. This CDR3 has 14 residues. The germline V gene has CDR1 SNHLY and CDR2 FYNNEI. Per the authors' pipeline: Reference gene primer amplification gave estimated nucleated cell counts. Sequencing used immunoSEQ multiplex PCR; TCRdb keeps in-frame clones, though not all of them. V, J and clone size were drawn from that table, and D and trimming were deduced from the DNA. The sample includes roughly 53,000 clones, 80% to 85% seen only once; the top ten take roughly 3%. This TCR was sampled from a man aged 50 to 59 with acute or convalescent COVID-19. The sequencing sample was made of peripheral blood. The rearrangement joins TRBV2 to TRBJ2-7, with 7 nucleotides matching TRBD1. This CDR3 reads CATATIRQGIEQYF. For the CDR3, the DNA is TGTGCTACAGCAACAATCAGACAGGGAATCGAGCAGTACTTC. Full variable domain (outside the CDR3, taken from reference TRBV2 and TRBJ2-7): EPEVTQTPSHQVTQMGQEVILRCVPISNHLYFYWYRQILGQKVEFLVSFYNNEISEKSEIFDDQFSVERPDGSNFTLKIRSTKLEDSAMYFCATATIRQGIEQYFGPGTRLTVT.